This TCR beta chain was sequenced for a study of T-cell reconstitution after alpha-beta-depleted transplantation in children. Points from the study as a whole: From newly produced T cells came most of the T-cell counts and diversity one year after transplant. Several patients had high TCRbeta diversity at day 60; it came from surviving recipient T cells and thymic progenitors.

The CDR3 extends over 16 amino acids. Germline CDR1 is MNHEY and CDR2 is SMNVEV (reference sequence). Trimming left V 4 bases short and J 3 bases short, with 13 bases between. Unique molecular identifiers featured in how the TCRbeta library was prepared. TCRdb itself ran the PCR reads through MiXCR, one entry per CDR3 protein. The data hold around 700,000 distinct CDR3 sequences, with about an eighth observed a single time. This clonotype was detected only a few times. Antigen: not known. The V and J genes are TRBV27 and TRBJ2-6; D gene uncertain. The source of this sequence is a girl aged 2 to 9 with congenital amegakaryocytic thrombocytopenia, due to receive a stem cell transplant. Sequenced here: PBMCs, sampled before TCRalphabeta/CD19-depleted stem cell transplant. CDR3 amino acids: CASSSIGSGGANVLTF. The DNA of the CDR3 is TGTGCCAGCAGTTCGATCGGCAGTGGTGGGGCCAACGTCCTGACTTTC.